The 5 T cell receptor beta chains below were found in one sample sequenced in a study of cytomegalovirus exposure and HLA in healthy donors. Clones were read by immunoSEQ multiplex PCR, and TCRdb kept only the in-frame ones, dropping some. The sample lists around 52,000 clones; 88% were seen once. Sequencing input: PBMCs. Every receptor here comes from a woman under 40 in good health and CMV-seronegative.

This chain uses TRBV2 with TRBJ2-1; no clear D gene. Deletions cut 1 base from V and 7 bases from J, with 23 bases between. Germline CDR1 and CDR2: SNHLY and FYNNEI. The CDR3 is 18 residues long. This CDR3 is CASSEGPRKAYPRNEQFF. The CDR3 bases are TGTGCCAGCAGTGAAGGCCCCCGAAAAGCGTATCCGAGGAATGAGCAGTTCTTC.

V usage is TRBV29-1 and J usage is TRBJ1-1, with 8 nucleotides matching TRBD1. In germline, CDR1 is SQVTM, CDR2 ANQGSEA. The CDR3 spans 14 residues. J was trimmed by 3 bases and V by 4 bases; bases with no gene match: 7. The CDR3 sequence: CSVAPGQVHTEAFF. Written as DNA, the CDR3 is TGCAGCGTTGCTCCGGGACAGGTACACACTGAAGCTTTCTTT.

V gene TRBV18 combines with J gene TRBJ2-7, with 9 bases aligning to TRBD1. J lost 3 bases, V lost 1 base, and 4 bases had no gene match. There are 15 residues in the CDR3. The germline CDR1 and CDR2 sequences are KGHSH and LQKENI. The chain's CDR3 is CASSPLVTGGYEQYF. In nucleotides, the CDR3 is TGTGCCAGCTCACCACTTGTGACAGGGGGCTACGAGCAGTACTTC.

To note about this clone: One end of the junction varies from germline; a read error may be responsible. V and J are TRBV7-6 and TRBJ2-3; 7 bases line up with TRBD1. CDR1 is SGHVS and CDR2 is FNYEAQ in the germline V gene. This CDR3 comprises 15 residues. CDR3 sequence: CASSLGGPRSDTQYF. As DNA, the CDR3 is TGTGCCAGCAGTTTAGGGGGCCCCAGGTCAGATACGCAGTATTTT.

The chain has TRBV5-1 and TRBJ1-2; 8 positions agree with TRBD1. CDR3 length: 17 amino acids. Germline-derived CDR1 and CDR2 are SGHRS and YFSETQ. The V segment lost 1 base and the J segment 6 bases; nucleotides outside the gene matches: 14. As DNA, the CDR3 is TGCGCCAGCAGCTTGCAGGGCCAGGGGGCCGTCTTCAATGGCTACACCTTC. It specifies CASSLQGQGAVFNGYTF.